A selection of T cell receptor beta chains follows, all from one sample in a study of T-cell memory formation after mild COVID-19. MiXCR, applied by TCRdb to the 5' RACE reads, yields one record per CDR3 protein. The repertoire holds around 300,000 distinct CDR3 sequences, with about 13% as singletons. Sequencing was carried out using PBMCs or a T cell subset sorted from them (not recorded which). The receptors were sampled from a man between 18 and 29 years old who had mild COVID-19 (a few samples of this study predate the infection). Cell type and time point are not known. Each CDR3 is given with its conserved first and last residue. Each record gives: J gene, D gene, clone size, V gene, CDR3 length, CDR3 protein, CDR3 DNA. A D gene is named only where the DNA matches it firmly. The size field is filled for only some rows; it gives once, few, many or a size class.

j_call: TRBJ2-1
d_call: NA
clone_size: NA
v_call: TRBV12-2
cdr3_length: 18
cdr3_aa: CASRPRTSGGRAYNEQFF
cdr3_nt: TGTGCAAGTCGCCCGCGGACTAGCGGGGGACGCGCCTACAATGAGCAGTTCTTC

j_call: TRBJ2-1
d_call: NA
clone_size: few
v_call: TRBV12-3/TRBV12-4
cdr3_length: 14
cdr3_aa: CASRVGGGLNEQFF
cdr3_nt: TGTGCCAGCAGGGTTGGCGGGGGCCTGAATGAGCAGTTCTTC

j_call: TRBJ2-2
d_call: TRBD1
clone_size: NA
v_call: TRBV12-3/TRBV12-4
cdr3_length: 15
cdr3_aa: CASSHTGQGAGELFF
cdr3_nt: TGTGCCAGCAGTCATACGGGACAGGGGGCCGGGGAGCTGTTTTTT

j_call: TRBJ2-7
d_call: NA
clone_size: NA
v_call: TRBV4-2
cdr3_length: 18
cdr3_aa: CASSQDLMGDTVGYEQYF
cdr3_nt: TGTGCCAGCAGCCAAGATTTAATGGGGGACACGGTGGGCTACGAGCAGTACTTC

j_call: TRBJ1-3
d_call: NA
clone_size: many
v_call: TRBV12-3/TRBV12-4
cdr3_length: 11
cdr3_aa: CASSLVQGIYF
cdr3_nt: TGTGCCAGCAGTTTAGTCCAGGGCATATATTTT

j_call: TRBJ1-6
d_call: TRBD1
clone_size: NA
v_call: TRBV5-1
cdr3_length: 15
cdr3_aa: CASGTGATYNSPLHF
cdr3_nt: TGCGCCAGCGGGACAGGGGCGACCTATAATTCACCCCTCCACTTT

j_call: TRBJ2-3
d_call: NA
clone_size: NA
v_call: TRBV4-3
cdr3_length: 16
cdr3_aa: CASSQGSVGGTDTQYF
cdr3_nt: TGCGCCAGCAGCCAGGGATCGGTGGGGGGCACAGATACGCAGTATTTT

j_call: TRBJ2-4
d_call: TRBD1
clone_size: many
v_call: TRBV4-3
cdr3_length: 14
cdr3_aa: CASSQDGQGNIQYF
cdr3_nt: TGCGCCAGCAGCCAGGACGGACAGGGAAACATTCAGTACTTC

j_call: TRBJ2-1
d_call: TRBD1
clone_size: NA
v_call: TRBV4-3
cdr3_length: 21
cdr3_aa: CASSLTLGTGAGGWSYNEQFF
cdr3_nt: TGCGCCAGCAGCCTCACCCTTGGGACAGGGGCCGGGGGGTGGTCCTACAATGAGCAGTTCTTC

j_call: TRBJ1-5
d_call: NA
clone_size: NA
v_call: TRBV12-3/TRBV12-4
cdr3_length: 14
cdr3_aa: CASSFRGGTQPQHF
cdr3_nt: TGTGCCAGCAGTTTCCGGGGGGGCACTCAGCCCCAGCATTTT

j_call: TRBJ2-5
d_call: TRBD2
clone_size: NA
v_call: TRBV3-1
cdr3_length: 19
cdr3_aa: CASSQDSRSSGGKEETQYF
cdr3_nt: TGTGCCAGCAGCCAAGATTCCCGATCTAGCGGGGGTAAGGAAGAGACCCAGTACTTC

j_call: TRBJ1-5
d_call: NA
clone_size: NA
v_call: TRBV6-5
cdr3_length: 16
cdr3_aa: CASSPTGLHSNQPQHF
cdr3_nt: TGTGCCAGCAGTCCAACGGGGCTACATAGCAATCAGCCCCAGCATTTT

j_call: TRBJ2-1
d_call: NA
clone_size: NA
v_call: TRBV4-1
cdr3_length: 15
cdr3_aa: CASSQAGGGALEQFF
cdr3_nt: TGCGCCAGCAGCCAAGCCGGCGGAGGGGCGCTTGAGCAGTTCTTC

j_call: TRBJ2-3
d_call: NA
clone_size: few
v_call: TRBV6-4
cdr3_length: 16
cdr3_aa: CASSDNVASMADTQYF
cdr3_nt: TGTGCCAGCAGTGACAACGTTGCTAGCATGGCAGATACGCAGTATTTT

j_call: TRBJ2-5
d_call: TRBD1
clone_size: NA
v_call: TRBV3-1
cdr3_length: 15
cdr3_aa: CASSFRRTGPETQYF
cdr3_nt: TGTGCCAGCAGCTTCCGACGGACAGGGCCGGAGACCCAGTACTTC

j_call: TRBJ2-1
d_call: NA
clone_size: NA
v_call: TRBV20-1
cdr3_length: 11
cdr3_aa: CSASPSPGQFF
cdr3_nt: TGCAGTGCTAGCCCAAGCCCCGGGCAGTTCTTC

j_call: TRBJ1-1
d_call: TRBD1
clone_size: few
v_call: TRBV5-1
cdr3_length: 16
cdr3_aa: CASSLFGQVVFTEAFF
cdr3_nt: TGCGCCAGCAGCTTGTTTGGACAGGTAGTATTCACTGAAGCTTTCTTT

j_call: TRBJ1-5
d_call: NA
clone_size: few
v_call: TRBV7-3
cdr3_length: 13
cdr3_aa: CASSNKRDSAQHF
cdr3_nt: TGTGCCAGCAGCAACAAGAGGGATTCGGCCCAGCATTTT

j_call: TRBJ2-3
d_call: TRBD1
clone_size: NA
v_call: TRBV9
cdr3_length: 15
cdr3_aa: CASSVGTGFTDTQYF
cdr3_nt: TGTGCCAGCAGCGTTGGGACAGGATTCACAGATACGCAGTATTTT

j_call: TRBJ2-6
d_call: NA
clone_size: NA
v_call: TRBV18
cdr3_length: 19
cdr3_aa: CASSPFPLPSSSGANVLTF
cdr3_nt: TGTGCCAGCTCACCGTTCCCACTGCCTTCTAGCTCTGGGGCCAACGTCCTGACTTTC

j_call: TRBJ1-1
d_call: NA
clone_size: few
v_call: TRBV7-2
cdr3_length: 11
cdr3_aa: CASSILAEAFF
cdr3_nt: TGTGCCAGCAGCATTTTGGCTGAAGCTTTCTTT

j_call: TRBJ1-1
d_call: NA
clone_size: NA
v_call: TRBV6-5
cdr3_length: 15
cdr3_aa: CASSYSTRGMAEAFF
cdr3_nt: TGTGCCAGCAGTTACTCGACGCGGGGGATGGCTGAAGCTTTCTTT

j_call: TRBJ2-1
d_call: TRBD2
clone_size: NA
v_call: TRBV12-3/TRBV12-4
cdr3_length: 15
cdr3_aa: CASTDSPGGHNEQFF
cdr3_nt: TGTGCCAGCACCGACTCACCGGGGGGTCACAATGAGCAGTTCTTC

j_call: TRBJ1-1
d_call: TRBD1
clone_size: few
v_call: TRBV4-3
cdr3_length: 15
cdr3_aa: CASSHPGQTNTEAFF
cdr3_nt: TGCGCCAGCAGCCACCCGGGACAGACTAACACTGAAGCTTTCTTT

j_call: TRBJ1-2
d_call: NA
clone_size: NA
v_call: TRBV28
cdr3_length: 14
cdr3_aa: CASSLDGIVYGYTF
cdr3_nt: TGTGCCAGCAGTTTGGACGGAATCGTCTATGGCTACACCTTC

j_call: TRBJ2-5
d_call: NA
clone_size: few
v_call: TRBV7-9
cdr3_length: 13
cdr3_aa: CASAAGGRETQYF
cdr3_nt: TGTGCCAGCGCTGCCGGGGGCAGAGAGACCCAGTACTTC

j_call: TRBJ1-4
d_call: NA
clone_size: NA
v_call: TRBV29-1
cdr3_length: 13
cdr3_aa: CSVDGGGNEKLFF
cdr3_nt: TGCAGCGTTGACGGCGGAGGTAATGAAAAACTGTTTTTT

j_call: TRBJ2-5
d_call: NA
clone_size: few
v_call: TRBV9
cdr3_length: 16
cdr3_aa: CASSGRGPWYQETQYF
cdr3_nt: TGTGCCAGCAGCGGACGGGGGCCCTGGTACCAAGAGACCCAGTACTTC

j_call: TRBJ1-5
d_call: NA
clone_size: NA
v_call: TRBV4-1
cdr3_length: 15
cdr3_aa: CASSQEWGSRQPQHF
cdr3_nt: TGCGCCAGCAGCCAAGAGTGGGGGTCCCGTCAGCCCCAGCATTTT

j_call: TRBJ2-3
d_call: NA
clone_size: few
v_call: TRBV28
cdr3_length: 13
cdr3_aa: CASNAVGTDTQYF
cdr3_nt: TGTGCCAGCAACGCGGTCGGCACAGATACGCAGTATTTT

j_call: TRBJ1-3
d_call: NA
clone_size: NA
v_call: TRBV11-1
cdr3_length: 14
cdr3_aa: CASSLSGDGNTIYF
cdr3_nt: TGTGCCAGCAGCTTATCAGGGGACGGAAACACCATATATTTT

j_call: TRBJ1-1
d_call: NA
clone_size: few
v_call: TRBV18
cdr3_length: 14
cdr3_aa: CASSPPSRATEAFF
cdr3_nt: TGTGCCAGCTCACCACCGTCTAGGGCCACTGAAGCTTTCTTT

j_call: TRBJ1-2
d_call: TRBD1
clone_size: few
v_call: TRBV5-5
cdr3_length: 18
cdr3_aa: CASLSTGGTPPKNYGYTF
cdr3_nt: TGTGCCAGCCTGAGTACAGGGGGCACCCCCCCAAAGAACTATGGCTACACCTTC

j_call: TRBJ2-2
d_call: TRBD1
clone_size: NA
v_call: TRBV4-1
cdr3_length: 16
cdr3_aa: CASSQATGTNTGELFF
cdr3_nt: TGCGCCAGCAGCCAAGCGACAGGGACGAACACCGGGGAGCTGTTTTTT

j_call: TRBJ2-7
d_call: NA
clone_size: few
v_call: TRBV18
cdr3_length: 16
cdr3_aa: CASSSTDPRGSYEQYF
cdr3_nt: TGTGCCAGCTCATCGACTGACCCGCGAGGCTCCTACGAGCAGTACTTC

j_call: TRBJ1-1
d_call: NA
clone_size: few
v_call: TRBV18
cdr3_length: 17
cdr3_aa: CASSPPIFRDTNTEAFF
cdr3_nt: TGTGCCAGCTCACCACCGATTTTTCGGGACACCAACACTGAAGCTTTCTTT